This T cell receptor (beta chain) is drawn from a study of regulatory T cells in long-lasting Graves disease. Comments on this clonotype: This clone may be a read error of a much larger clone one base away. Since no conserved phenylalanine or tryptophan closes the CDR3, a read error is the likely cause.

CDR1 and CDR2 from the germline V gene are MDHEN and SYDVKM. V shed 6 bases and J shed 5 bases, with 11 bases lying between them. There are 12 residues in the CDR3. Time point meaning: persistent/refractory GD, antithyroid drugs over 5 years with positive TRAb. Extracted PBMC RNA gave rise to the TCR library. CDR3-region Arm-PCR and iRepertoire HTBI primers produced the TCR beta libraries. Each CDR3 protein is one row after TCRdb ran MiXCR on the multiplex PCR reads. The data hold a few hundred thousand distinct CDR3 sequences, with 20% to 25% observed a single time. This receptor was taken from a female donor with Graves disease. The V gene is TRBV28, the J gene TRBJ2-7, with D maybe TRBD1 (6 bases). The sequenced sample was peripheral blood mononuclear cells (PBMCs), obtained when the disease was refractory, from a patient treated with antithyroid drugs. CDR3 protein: CASSFNRDEQYL. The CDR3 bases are TGTGCCAGCAGCTTTAACAGGGACGAGCAGTACCTC.